This T cell receptor beta chain was identified in a study of beta chain features in type 1 diabetes. V shed 10 bases and J shed 2 bases, with 7 bases lying between them. This CDR3 contains 11 residues. Germline V gene sequence: CDR1 ENHRY, CDR2 SYGVKD. This clone was seen more than once but under ten times. Isolated RNA was reverse transcribed in full, so expressed TCRB transcripts were sequenced. Clones were sequenced by immunoSEQ multiplex PCR, and TCRdb holds only the in-frame ones, with some missing. The sample includes 330,000 or so clones, approximately 14% of them seen just once. This sequence originates from a man aged 25 to 40 in good health. Sample: central memory CD4+ T cells from blood. The J gene is TRBJ2-3, the V gene TRBV10-3; D not resolved. CDR3 sequence (DNA): TGTGCCAGCAGCCACACAGATACGCAGTATTTT. Translating gives CASSHTDTQYF.